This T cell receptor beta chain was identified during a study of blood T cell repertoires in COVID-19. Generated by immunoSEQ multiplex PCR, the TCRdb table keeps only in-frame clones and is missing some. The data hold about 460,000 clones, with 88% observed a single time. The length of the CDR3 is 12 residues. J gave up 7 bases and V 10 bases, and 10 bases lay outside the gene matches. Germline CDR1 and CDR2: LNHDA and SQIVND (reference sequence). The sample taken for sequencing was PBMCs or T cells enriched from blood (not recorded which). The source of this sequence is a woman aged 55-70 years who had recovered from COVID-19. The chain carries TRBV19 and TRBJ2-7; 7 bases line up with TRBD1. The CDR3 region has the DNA TGTGCCACTCAGAAGGGGGCCCAAGAGCAGTACTTC. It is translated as CATQKGAQEQYF.